The 12 T cell receptor beta chains presented below share a single source sample, sequenced in a study of blood T cells in healthy people across ages. Sample-barcoded 5' priming and a J-beta primer mix drove a second PCR of roughly 7 to 11 cycles. Using its own MiXCR run on the 5' RACE reads, TCRdb lists one record per CDR3 protein. The sample holds approximately 1.5 million distinct CDR3 sequences, 35% to 45% seen once. Material for sequencing was blood. Receptors originate from a woman in her late teens or twenties in good health.

The V and J genes are TRBV3-1 and TRBJ2-7, with no clear D. Per germline, CDR1 LGHDT and CDR2 YNNKEL (reference sequence). The CDR3 is 14 residues long. Deletions cut 4 bases from V and 2 bases from J, with 12 bases between. This chain's CDR3 is CASSRRAIPYEQYF. Written as DNA, the CDR3 is TGTGCCAGCAGCCGACGGGCCATTCCCTACGAGCAGTACTTC.

The DNA for the CDR3 is TGTGCCAGCAGACCTCCGAGGGTAAACACTGAAGCTTTCTTT. Amino acids: CASRPPRVNTEAFF. The V call is TRBV7-9, the J call TRBJ1-1; D unresolved. The CDR3 is made up of 14 amino acids. Trimming cost V 6 bases and J 2 bases, with 13 bases left between them. The germline V gene has CDR1 SEHNR and CDR2 FQNEAQ (reference sequence).

The chain couples TRBV28 to TRBJ2-7, with 7 bases that match TRBD1. The CDR3 runs 14 residues. Germline assignment: CDR1 MDHEN and CDR2 SYDVKM. Trimming at V came to 7 bases and at J to 5 bases, leaving 11 bases not matched to a gene. The CDR3 region is CASTLRADRDEQYF. The DNA of the CDR3 is TGTGCCAGCACCCTTAGGGCCGACAGGGACGAGCAGTACTTC.

The sample holds a few counts of this clonotype. The chain couples TRBV10-3 to TRBJ1-4; no clear D gene. The germline V and J ends were trimmed by 10 bases and 6 bases, with 6 bases remaining between them. Per the germline V gene, CDR1 is ENHRY and CDR2 is SYGVKD. This CDR3 has 10 residues. The CDR3 coding sequence is TGTGCCACTGGCTATGAAAAACTGTTTTTT. It is translated as CATGYEKLFF.

This chain uses TRBV7-2 with TRBJ1-4; the D is unclear. There are 14 residues in the CDR3. CDR1 and CDR2 (germline): SGHTA, FQGNSA. Trimming took off 6 bases at V and 3 bases at J, with 11 bases between the two ends. CDR3 protein: CASSSRSPNEKLFF. CDR3 DNA: TGTGCCAGCAGTAGCAGGTCACCTAATGAAAAACTGTTTTTT.

V is TRBV5-1 and J is TRBJ2-1; 9 bases are shared with TRBD2. CDR1 and CDR2 from the germline V gene are SGHRS and YFSETQ. Trimming took 5 bases from V and 1 from J; bases not matched to a gene: 10. The CDR3 extends over 17 amino acids. CDR3 in amino acids: CASRFNLAGVSYNEQFF. In DNA form, the CDR3 reads TGCGCCAGCAGGTTCAATTTAGCGGGGGTTTCCTACAATGAGCAGTTCTTC. The entire variable domain, with the rest obtained from reference TRBV5-1 and TRBJ2-1, is as follows: KAGVTQTPRYLIKTRGQQVTLSCSPISGHRSVSWYQQTPGQGLQFLFEYFSETQRNKGNFPGRFSGRQFSNSRSEMNVSTLELGDSALYLCASRFNLAGVSYNEQFFGPGTRLTVL.

In nucleotides, the CDR3 is TGTGCCAGCAAACACGAGACGTCAAATGAAAAACTGTTTTTT. This encodes CASKHETSNEKLFF. J is TRBJ1-4 and V is TRBV25-1; D unresolved. CDR1 and CDR2 from the germline V gene are MGHDK and SYGVNS. The V gene lost 7 bases and the J gene lost 5 bases, with 14 bases spanning the gap. This CDR3 region has 14 residues.

This rearrangement joins TRBV3-1 to TRBJ2-5, with 7 bases matching TRBD2. Trimming took 1 base from V and 11 from J; bases not matched to a gene: 7. This CDR3 spans 13 amino acids. Germline CDR1 and CDR2: LGHDT and YNNKEL (reference sequence). The CDR3 spells CASSQAAGDEQYF. The CDR3 region has the DNA TGTGCCAGCAGCCAAGCCGCGGGGGATGAGCAGTACTTC.

The chain employs TRBV5-1 and TRBJ2-2; 9 nucleotides line up with TRBD2. This CDR3 comprises 14 residues. Losses at the gene ends were 0 bases for V and 8 bases for J; bases not matched to a gene: 2. Germline V gene lookup returns CDR1 SGHRS and CDR2 YFSETQ. In DNA, the CDR3 is TGCGCCAGCAGCTTGGGGACTAGCGCGGGGGAGCTGTTTTTT. Translation: CASSLGTSAGELFF.

This clonotype showed up just a few times. V usage is TRBV14 and J usage is TRBJ2-1, with D possibly TRBD2 on 5 matching bases. CDR1 SGHDN and CDR2 FVKESK come from the germline V gene. The CDR3 has 17 amino acids. V dropped 4 bases and J dropped 3 bases, with 19 bases sitting between them. DNA of the CDR3: TGTGCCAGCAGCCGATCCTTTGGCGGGTGGGACTACAATGAGCAGTTCTTC. As protein: CASSRSFGGWDYNEQFF.

The J gene is TRBJ2-7, the V gene TRBV29-1; possible D gene TRBD2, 7 bases. The V and J ends lost 7 bases and 3 bases respectively, with 16 bases between them. This CDR3 has 13 amino acids. Germline lookup yields CDR1 SQVTM and CDR2 ANQGSEA. CDR3 in amino acids: CSADAGANYEQYF. The DNA of the CDR3 is TGCAGCGCCGACGCGGGGGCAAACTACGAGCAGTACTTC.

J is TRBJ2-5 and V is TRBV20-1; D remains unclear. V lost 6 bases, J lost 1 base, and 15 bases lay in between. Germline CDR1 DFQATT, CDR2 SNEGSKA (reference sequence). This CDR3 contains 14 residues. CDR3 sequence reads: CSASRGRPQETQYF. As DNA, the CDR3 is TGCAGTGCAAGTCGCGGACGGCCCCAAGAGACCCAGTACTTC.